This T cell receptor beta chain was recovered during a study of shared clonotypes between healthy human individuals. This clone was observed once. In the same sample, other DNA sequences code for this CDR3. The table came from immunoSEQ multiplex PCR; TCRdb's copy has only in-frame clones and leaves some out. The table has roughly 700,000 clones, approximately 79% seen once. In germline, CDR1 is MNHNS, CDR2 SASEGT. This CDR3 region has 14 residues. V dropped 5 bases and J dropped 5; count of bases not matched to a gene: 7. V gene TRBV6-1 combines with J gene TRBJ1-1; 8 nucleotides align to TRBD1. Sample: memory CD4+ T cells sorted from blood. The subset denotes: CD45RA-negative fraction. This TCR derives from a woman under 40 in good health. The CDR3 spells CASSLTGDGTEAFF. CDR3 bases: TGTGCCAGCAGTTTGACAGGGGATGGAACTGAAGCTTTCTTT.